This TCR beta chain came from a study of prognosis after radiotherapy for stage I lung cancer. Study-level information: Roughly seven patients had tumors that were squamous cell carcinoma, and about a dozen had adenocarcinoma.

Study results and caveats: Post-therapy Shannon entropy was lower in patients developing distant metastases following stereotactic body radiation therapy.

As regards this clonotype: The antigen is not known. A much larger clone lies one base from this, so it may be a read error.

The CDR3 length is 15 residues. CDR1 and CDR2 (germline): SGHTA, FQGTGA. Trimming stripped 4 bases from V and 4 bases from J, with 16 bases between. Template was genomic DNA; TCR beta CDR3 amplified in two multiplex PCR rounds. Round-one PCR had primers specific to each TRBV and TRBJ gene. TCRdb passed the multiplex PCR reads through MiXCR, listing each CDR3 protein once. The data show about 47,000 distinct CDR3 sequences, roughly 35% seen once. The authors drew around 6 milliliters of peripheral blood at each of two time points. The rearrangement links TRBV7-3 to TRBJ2-5, with D tentatively TRBD1 (6 bases). The sequenced sample was PBMCs, obtained before or after stereotactic body radiation therapy (not recorded which). This TCR was recovered from a donor aged 50 or older with non-small cell lung cancer. CDR3 bases: TGTGCCAGCAGCTCAGGGACATGGAAGGGAGAGACCCAGTACTTC. Translation gives CASSSGTWKGETQYF. Variable domain in full (rest from reference TRBV7-3 and TRBJ2-5): GAGVSQTPSNKVTEKGKYVELRCDPISGHTALYWYRQSLGQGPEFLIYFQGTGAADDSGLPNDRFFAVRPEGSVSTLKIQRTERGDSAVYLCASSSGTWKGETQYFGPGTRLLVL.